This T cell receptor (beta chain) was captured in a study of graft-versus-host responses after intestinal transplantation. Notes on this clone: Its specificity is not known.

Only in-frame clones appear in the TCRdb table, and some are missing; sequencing was by immunoSEQ multiplex PCR. The data show more than 85,000 clones, with around 93% seen just once and 0.069% held by the top ten. Sequencing was performed on unstimulated CD8+ T cells sorted from spleen or lymph node cells, taken before transplant. This TCR derives from a human donor who was the organ donor for an intestinal transplant.

CDR3 sequence reads: CASSIEPAGSYEQYF. As DNA, the CDR3 is TGTGCCAGTAGTATTGAGCCGGCAGGCTCCTACGAGCAGTACTTC. V and J are TRBV19 and TRBJ2-7; D gene uncertain. Trimming removed 3 bases from V and 0 bases from J, with 12 bases in between. The germline V gene has CDR1 LNHDA and CDR2 SQIVND (reference sequence). There are 15 residues in the CDR3.